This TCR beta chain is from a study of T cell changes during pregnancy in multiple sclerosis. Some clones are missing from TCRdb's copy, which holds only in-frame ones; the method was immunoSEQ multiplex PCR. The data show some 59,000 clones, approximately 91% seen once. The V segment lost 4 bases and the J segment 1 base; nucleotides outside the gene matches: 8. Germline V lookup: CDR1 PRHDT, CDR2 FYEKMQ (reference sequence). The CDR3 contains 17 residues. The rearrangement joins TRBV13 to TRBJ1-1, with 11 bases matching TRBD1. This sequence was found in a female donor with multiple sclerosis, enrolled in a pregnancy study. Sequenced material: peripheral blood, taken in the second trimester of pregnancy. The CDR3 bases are TGTGCCAGCAGCTCGAGGGACAGGGGGAACGAGAACACTGAAGCTTTCTTT. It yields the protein CASSSRDRGNENTEAFF.